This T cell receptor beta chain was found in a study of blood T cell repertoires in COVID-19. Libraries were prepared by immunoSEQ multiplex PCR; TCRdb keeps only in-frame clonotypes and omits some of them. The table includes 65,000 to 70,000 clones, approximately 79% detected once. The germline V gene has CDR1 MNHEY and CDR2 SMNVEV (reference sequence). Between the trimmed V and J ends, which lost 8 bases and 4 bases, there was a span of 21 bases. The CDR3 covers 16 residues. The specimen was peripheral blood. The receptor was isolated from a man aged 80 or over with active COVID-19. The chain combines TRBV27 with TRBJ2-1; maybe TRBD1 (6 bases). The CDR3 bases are TGTGCCAGCCCTCACGTTGGGACACGGCGATACAATGAGCAGTTCTTC. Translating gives CASPHVGTRRYNEQFF.